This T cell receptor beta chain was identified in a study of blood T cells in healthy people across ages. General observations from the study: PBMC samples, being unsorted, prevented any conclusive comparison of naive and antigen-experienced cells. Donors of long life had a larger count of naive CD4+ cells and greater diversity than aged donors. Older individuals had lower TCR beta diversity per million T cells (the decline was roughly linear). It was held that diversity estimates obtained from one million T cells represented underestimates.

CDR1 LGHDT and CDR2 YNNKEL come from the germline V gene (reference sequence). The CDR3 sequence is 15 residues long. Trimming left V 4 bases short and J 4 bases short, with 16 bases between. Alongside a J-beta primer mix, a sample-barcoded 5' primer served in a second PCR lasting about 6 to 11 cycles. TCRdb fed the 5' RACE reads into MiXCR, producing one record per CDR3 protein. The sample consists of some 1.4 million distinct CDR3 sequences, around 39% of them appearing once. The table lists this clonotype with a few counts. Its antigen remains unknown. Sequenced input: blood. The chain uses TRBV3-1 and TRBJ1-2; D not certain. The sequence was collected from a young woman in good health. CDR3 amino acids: CASSLAGRMIYGYTF. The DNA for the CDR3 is TGTGCCAGCAGCCTCGCCGGACGGATGATCTATGGCTACACCTTC.